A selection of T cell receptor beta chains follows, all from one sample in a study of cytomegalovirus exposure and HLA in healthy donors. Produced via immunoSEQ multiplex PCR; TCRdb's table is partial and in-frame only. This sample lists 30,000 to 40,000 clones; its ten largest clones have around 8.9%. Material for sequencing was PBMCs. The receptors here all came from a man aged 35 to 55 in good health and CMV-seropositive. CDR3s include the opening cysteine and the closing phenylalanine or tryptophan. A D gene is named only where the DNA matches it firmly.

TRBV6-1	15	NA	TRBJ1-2	TGTGCCAGCAAGGGGGGGGCGCTTTTTAGATATGGCTACACCTTC	CASKGGALFRYGYTF
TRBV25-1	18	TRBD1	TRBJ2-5	TGTGCCAGCGCCCCTGCCTGGGGGACAGCGACTCGAGGGGGGACCCAGTACTTC	CASAPAWGTATRGGTQYF
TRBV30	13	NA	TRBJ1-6	TGTGCCTGGGACTCGGGGTATAATTCACCCCTCCACTTT	CAWDSGYNSPLHF
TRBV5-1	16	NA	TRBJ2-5	TGCGCCAGCAGCTTGGCCCTGACTAGTCCTCAAGAGACCCAGTACTTC	CASSLALTSPQETQYF
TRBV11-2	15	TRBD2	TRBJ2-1	TGTGCCAGCAGCTCCTTAGCGGGAGGCTACAATGAGCAGTTCTTC	CASSSLAGGYNEQFF
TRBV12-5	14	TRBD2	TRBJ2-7	TGTGCTAGCACGGAGCGGGAGGCCTCCTACGAGCAGTACTTC	CASTEREASYEQYF
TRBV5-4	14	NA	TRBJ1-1	TGTGCCAGCAGCCCTGGACTATTGAACACTGAAGCTTTCTTT	CASSPGLLNTEAFF
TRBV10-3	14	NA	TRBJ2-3	TGTGCCATCAGTGCAGCGGAGGTGGCGGATACGCAGTATTTT	CAISAAEVADTQYF
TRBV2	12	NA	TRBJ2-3	TGTGCCAGCAGTGGCTGGCCAGATACGCAGTATTTT	CASSGWPDTQYF
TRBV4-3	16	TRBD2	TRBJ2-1	TGCGCCAGCAGCCAAGAAAGGGCTAGCGGGAGAGAGGTGCAGTTCTTC	CASSQERASGREVQFF
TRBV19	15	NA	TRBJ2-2	TGTGCCAGTAGTAGCCGGGATAATCCCTCCGGGGAGCTGTTTTTT	CASSSRDNPSGELFF
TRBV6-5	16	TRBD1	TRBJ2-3	TGTGCCAGCAGTTACTCTCAGGGGGCGGTCGCAGATACGCAGTATTTT	CASSYSQGAVADTQYF
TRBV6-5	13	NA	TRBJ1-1	TGTGCCAGCAGTTCGTTAGGGGGAACTGAAGCTTTCTTT	CASSSLGGTEAFF
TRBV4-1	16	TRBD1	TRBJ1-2	TGCGCCAGCAGCCAGGCTTCGGGACAGGGTCAATATGGCTACACCTTC	CASSQASGQGQYGYTF
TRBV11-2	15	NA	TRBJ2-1	TGTGCCAGCAGCCCATCGAGGAGTTTTTACAATGAGCAGTTCTTC	CASSPSRSFYNEQFF
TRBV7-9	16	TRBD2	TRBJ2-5	TGTGCCAGCAGCATACCTGGACTAGCGGGAGTAGAGACCCAGTACTTC	CASSIPGLAGVETQYF
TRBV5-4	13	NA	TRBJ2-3	TGTGCCAGCAGCTTCTCTAGCACAGATACGCAGTATTTT	CASSFSSTDTQYF
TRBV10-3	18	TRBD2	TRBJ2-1	TGTGCCATCAGTACAAAGATCCCGGGACTAGTGGGTGGGAATGAGCAGTTCTTC	CAISTKIPGLVGGNEQFF
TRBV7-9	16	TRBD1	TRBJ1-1	TGTGCCAGCAGCTCCCTACCGGGGACAGGGAACACTGAAGCTTTCTTT	CASSSLPGTGNTEAFF
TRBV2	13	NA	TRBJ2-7	TGTGCCAGCAGTGTTGAGCGATCCTACGAGCAGTACTTC	CASSVERSYEQYF
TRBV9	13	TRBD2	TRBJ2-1	TGTGCCATCAGCGTACTAGCGGTGAGTGAGCAGTTCTTC	CAISVLAVSEQFF
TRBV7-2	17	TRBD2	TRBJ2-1	TGTGCCAGCAGCTTGGGCGGGAGCCCCGGGGCCTACAATGAGCAGTTCTTC	CASSLGGSPGAYNEQFF
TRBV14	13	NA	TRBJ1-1	TGTGCCAGCAACCCTCTCCCAGGGACTGAAGCTTTCTTT	CASNPLPGTEAFF
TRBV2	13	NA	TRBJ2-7	TGTGCCAGCAGTGTTGAGCGATCCTACGAGCAGTACTTC	CASSVERSYEQYF
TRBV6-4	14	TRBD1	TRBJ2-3	TGTGCCAGCAGTGGACAGGGGGTGACAGATACGCAGTATTTT	CASSGQGVTDTQYF
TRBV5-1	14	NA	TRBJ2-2	TGCGCCAGCAGCTTGTGGGGCGGAGCCGGGGAGCTGTTTTTT	CASSLWGGAGELFF
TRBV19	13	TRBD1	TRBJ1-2	TGTGCCAGCGGACAGGGCTATAACTATGGCTACACCTTC	CASGQGYNYGYTF
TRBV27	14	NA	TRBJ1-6	TGTGCCAGCAGCCCTGAGCGAAATAATTCACCCCTCCACTTT	CASSPERNNSPLHF
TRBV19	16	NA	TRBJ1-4	TGTGCCAGTAGTATAAGAGGGTTTCAGAATAATGAAAAACTGTTTTTT	CASSIRGFQNNEKLFF
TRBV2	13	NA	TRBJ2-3	TGTGCCACAGGCCGGGAGAGGGCAGATACGCAGTATTTT	CATGRERADTQYF
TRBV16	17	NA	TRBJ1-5	TGTGCCAGCAGCCCCTTTGCGGGGGACACTAGCAATCAGCCCCAGCATTTT	CASSPFAGDTSNQPQHF
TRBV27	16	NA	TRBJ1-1	TGTGCCAGCAGTGTCCGCGGGGGGCCCGCTGCCACTGAAGCTTTCTTT	CASSVRGGPAATEAFF
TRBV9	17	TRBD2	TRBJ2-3	TGTGCCAGCAGCGTAGAGGTAGCGGGAGGGCCCACAGATACGCAGTATTTT	CASSVEVAGGPTDTQYF
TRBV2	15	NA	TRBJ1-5	TGTGCCAGCAGGAAGGCGGGGGTCTCCAATCAGCCCCAGCATTTT	CASRKAGVSNQPQHF
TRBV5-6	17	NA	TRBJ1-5	TGTGCCAGCAGCTTGGGAGGGTTCCGGGGGACTAATCAGCCCCAGCATTTT	CASSLGGFRGTNQPQHF
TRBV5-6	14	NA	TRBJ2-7	TGTGCCAGCAGACCGCTTACTTCCCCCTACGAGCAGTACTTC	CASRPLTSPYEQYF
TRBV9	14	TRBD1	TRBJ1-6	TGTGCCAGCAGTTCCGGGACAGGGTCTTCACCCCTCCACTTT	CASSSGTGSSPLHF
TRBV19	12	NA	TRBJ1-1	TGTGCCACAACTTCGGGGGGGACTGAAGCTTTCTTT	CATTSGGTEAFF
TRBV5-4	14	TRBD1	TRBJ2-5	TGTGCCAGCAGCTTCCGGACAGGGACTGAGACCCAGTACTTC	CASSFRTGTETQYF
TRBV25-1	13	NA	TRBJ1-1	TGTGCCAGCACCCGTCTTTCGGGAGCTGAAGCTTTCTTT	CASTRLSGAEAFF
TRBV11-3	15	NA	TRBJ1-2	TGTGCCAGCAGCTTAGACAGGGGTGGAATCTATGGCTACACCTTC	CASSLDRGGIYGYTF
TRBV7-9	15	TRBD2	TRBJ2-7	TGTGCCAGCAGCTTGGGACTAGCGGGAGGATACGAGCAGTACTTC	CASSLGLAGGYEQYF
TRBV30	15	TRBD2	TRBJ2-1	TGTGCCTGGAGAGGACTAGCGGGAGGGCCCCATGAGCAGTTCTTC	CAWRGLAGGPHEQFF
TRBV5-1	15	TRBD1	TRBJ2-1	TGCGCCAGCAGCTTGGTTCTGGACAGGAGCAATGAGCAGTTCTTC	CASSLVLDRSNEQFF
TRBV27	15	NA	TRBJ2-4	TGTGCCAGCAGCCCTAATCGACTAGCCAAAAACATTCAGTACTTC	CASSPNRLAKNIQYF
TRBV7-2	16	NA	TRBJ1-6	TGTGCCAGCAGCTTAGCTGACAGCTCCTATAATTCACCCCTCCACTTT	CASSLADSSYNSPLHF
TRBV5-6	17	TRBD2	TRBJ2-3	TGTGCCAGCAGCCCGGGACTAGCGGGGGGGGTTAAGGATACGCAGTATTTT	CASSPGLAGGVKDTQYF
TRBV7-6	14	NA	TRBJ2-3	TGTGCCAGCAGCCAAGGGGTGAGCACAGATACGCAGTATTTT	CASSQGVSTDTQYF
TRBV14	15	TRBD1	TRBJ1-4	TGTGCCAGCAGCCCTAGACAGGGGTCTAATGAAAAACTGTTTTTT	CASSPRQGSNEKLFF